This T cell receptor beta chain stems from a study of cytomegalovirus exposure and HLA in healthy donors. Across the study: HLA-typed donors were the source of 83 million or so unique TCRs held in an early data release. The study's findings and limits: As a later analysis revealed, the rate of TCR association differed by HLA locus, with DRB1 most and HLA-C fewest.

60 Vbeta and 13 Jbeta primers were used in PCR. Some clones are missing from TCRdb's copy, which holds only in-frame ones; the method was immunoSEQ multiplex PCR. Among about 130,000 clones, 70% to 90% were seen once, and the ten largest hold more than 1.5%. The CDR3 has 14 amino acids. Remarks on this clone: Its antigen is currently unknown. A read error may produce the germline difference seen at one junction end.

The sequence was obtained from a boy between 10 and 17 years old in good health and CMV-seronegative. The rearrangement uses TRBV6-7 and TRBJ2-7, with 7 bases identical to TRBD2. TRBV6-7 is an ORF for which the function is uncertain. Sequenced: PBMCs. The CDR3 region has the DNA TGTGCCAGCAGGTACTCGGGGAGGGAGCCCGAGCAGTACTTC. As protein: CASRYSGREPEQYF.